These 26 T cell receptor beta chains were sequenced from one sample in a study of cytomegalovirus exposure and HLA in healthy donors. The PCR had 60 Vbeta and 13 Jbeta primers. Generated by immunoSEQ multiplex PCR, the TCRdb table keeps only in-frame clones and is missing some. The sample has tens of thousands of clones, approximately 80% seen once; the top ten hold approximately 19%. What was sequenced was PBMCs. The receptors were gathered from a man in his 70s in good health and CMV-seropositive.

This clone has a handful of counts. CDR3 region: CASSYSYDSSNQPQHF. The CDR3 bases are TGTGCCAGCAGTTACTCCTATGACAGTAGCAATCAGCCCCAGCATTTT. The gene calls are TRBV6-5 and TRBJ1-5; possible D gene TRBD1, 5 bases. CDR1 is MNHEY, CDR2 SVGAGI, per germline. The CDR3 is made up of 16 amino acids. V lost 0 bases to trimming and J lost 0 bases, with 9 bases between them.

The J gene is TRBJ2-1, the V gene TRBV7-3, with 7 bases aligning to TRBD2. With 4 bases clipped from V and 13 bases from J, the junction kept 7 bases outside the gene matches. The CDR3 spans 12 residues. Germline-derived CDR1 and CDR2 are SGHTA and FQGTGA. The CDR3 DNA reads as TGTGCCAGCAGCTCTTCTAGCGGAGAACAGTTCTTC. It codes for CASSSSSGEQFF.

The chain uses TRBV6-6 and TRBJ2-5; 7 bases line up with TRBD1. CDR1 is MNHNY, CDR2 SVGAGI, per germline (reference sequence). J lost 5 bases, V lost 6 bases, and 15 bases had no gene match. The CDR3 is made up of 16 amino acids. The chain's CDR3 is CASSPQGPLLRETQYF. The CDR3 region has the DNA TGTGCCAGCAGCCCACAGGGGCCTCTTTTGCGTGAGACCCAGTACTTC.

The chain joins TRBV28 to TRBJ1-5; 9 bases line up with TRBD1. V lost 5 bases to trimming and J lost 6 bases; unmatched junction nucleotides: 5. This CDR3 has 14 amino acids. CDR1 is MDHEN, CDR2 SYDVKM, per germline. CDR3: CASSPGTGPQPQHF. The CDR3 bases are TGTGCCAGCAGTCCCGGGACAGGGCCTCAGCCCCAGCATTTT.

This clone was observed a single time. DNA of the CDR3: TGTGCCAGCAGCTTGAATCGACAGGGGAGCTCCTACAATGAGCAGTTCTTC. Encoded protein: CASSLNRQGSSYNEQFF. The chain employs TRBV5-4 and TRBJ2-1, with 8 nucleotides matching TRBD1. V lost 1 base, J lost 0 bases, and 6 bases stayed unmatched. Germline CDR1 and CDR2: SGHNT and YYREEE (reference sequence). The CDR3 covers 17 residues.

The chain combines TRBV5-1 with TRBJ1-5; 8 positions agree with TRBD1. With 2 bases clipped from V and 0 bases from J, the junction kept 10 bases outside the gene matches. The CDR3 loop spans 18 amino acids. Germline V gene lookup returns CDR1 SGHRS and CDR2 YFSETQ. Written as DNA, the CDR3 is TGCGCCAGCAGCTTAGAGCCAGGCCAGGGGGCTAGCAATCAGCCCCAGCATTTT. Protein: CASSLEPGQGASNQPQHF.

The chain is built from TRBV12-5 and TRBJ2-1, with TRBD2 matching over 8 bases. Germline V gene data show CDR1 as LGHNT and CDR2 as FRNRAP. CDR3 length equals 22 residues. Germline trimming cut 5 bases from V and 0 bases from J; bases unmatched to any gene: 24. CDR3 bases: TGTGCTAGTGGTGAGGGGGACGGGAGGGCGGCGGGGGCCGTAAGCTCCTACAATGAGCAGTTCTTC. The encoded protein is CASGEGDGRAAGAVSSYNEQFF.

V is TRBV11-2 and J is TRBJ2-6; D perhaps matches TRBD2 (5 bases). V shed 0 bases and J shed 1 base, with 10 bases lying between them. Per the germline V gene, CDR1 is SGHAT and CDR2 is FQNNGV. This CDR3 contains 17 residues. The CDR3 sequence is CASSLDARRSGANVLTF. CDR3 coding DNA: TGTGCCAGCAGCTTAGATGCTAGGAGGTCTGGGGCCAACGTCCTGACTTTC. Using reference TRBV11-2 and TRBJ2-6 for the parts outside the CDR3, the full variable domain is EAGVAQSPRYKIIEKRQSVAFWCNPISGHATLYWYQQILGQGPKLLIQFQNNGVVDDSQLPKDRFSAERLKGVDSTLKIQPAKLEDSAVYLCASSLDARRSGANVLTFGAGSRLTVL.

This clone has a handful of counts. The chain recombines TRBV18 with TRBJ1-1; no clear D gene. This CDR3 spans 13 amino acids. CDR1 and CDR2 (germline): KGHSH, LQKENI. V lost 3 bases and J 1 base, leaving 6 bases between the germline ends. The CDR3 is CASSPAENTEAFF. DNA for the CDR3: TGTGCCAGCTCACCGGCAGAGAACACTGAAGCTTTCTTT.

The chain carries TRBV28 and TRBJ2-3; possible D gene TRBD2, 6 bases. Germline values: CDR1 MDHEN, CDR2 SYDVKM. With 9 bases removed from V and 2 bases from J, the gap between germline ends came to 15 bases. The CDR3 loop spans 14 amino acids. CDR3 loop: CASLTSHTTDTQYF. CDR3 coding DNA: TGTGCCAGTCTGACTAGTCACACCACAGATACGCAGTATTTT.

The V and J genes are TRBV4-1 and TRBJ2-2; 12 nucleotides align to TRBD1. Germline V CDR1 and CDR2: MGHRA, YSYEKL. V trimming: 3 bases; J trimming: 13 bases; junction bases outside the gene matches: 15. This CDR3 has 17 amino acids. CDR3: CASSHTGTGGSNGVLFF. The CDR3, as DNA: TGCGCCAGCAGCCACACCGGGACAGGGGGCTCCAATGGCGTGCTGTTTTTT.

The gene calls are TRBV27 and TRBJ1-1, with D possibly being TRBD1 (5 bases). The CDR3 totals 12 residues. V was clipped by 6 bases and J by 1 base, with 6 bases between them. Germline CDR1 reads MNHEY; CDR2 reads SMNVEV (reference sequence). The CDR3 sequence is CASRRGNTEAFF. CDR3 bases: TGTGCCAGCAGAAGGGGGAACACTGAAGCTTTCTTT.

The chain links TRBV23-1 to TRBJ2-2; TRBD1 matches 7 bases. TRBV23-1 is an ORF, and what it does is uncertain. Trimming at V came to 0 bases and at J to 4 bases, leaving 5 bases not matched to a gene. CDR3 length: 16 residues. The CDR3 nucleotides read TGCGCCAGCAGTCAATCGTTGACAGGGTCCACCGGGGAGCTGTTTTTT. As protein: CASSQSLTGSTGELFF.

This chain links TRBV10-3 with TRBJ2-7; tentative D call: TRBD2 (6 bases). Germline V gene data show CDR1 as ENHRY and CDR2 as SYGVKD. Trimming cost V 0 bases and J 6 bases, with 12 bases left between them. The CDR3 totals 14 residues. The CDR3 coding sequence is TGTGCCATCAGTGAGTCGGGGGGAACCGTCGAGCAGTACTTC. Encoded protein: CAISESGGTVEQYF.

The chain recombines TRBV7-9 with TRBJ2-7, with 9 positions matching TRBD1. This CDR3 has 17 amino acids. Losses at the gene ends were 2 bases for V and 3 bases for J; bases not matched to a gene: 11. The germline V gene encodes CDR1 SEHNR and CDR2 FQNEAQ (reference sequence). The CDR3 here is CASSLPRGWTGDYEQYF. CDR3 bases: TGTGCCAGCAGCTTACCTCGGGGCTGGACAGGGGACTACGAGCAGTACTTC.

The sample holds a few counts of this clone. The chain is built from TRBV5-6 and TRBJ1-5, with a weak D call TRBD1 (5 bases). Trimming removed 2 bases at V and 6 bases at J, with 12 bases between. This CDR3 spans 14 amino acids. Looked up from germline, CDR1 is SGHDT and CDR2 is YYEEEE. In nucleotides, the CDR3 is TGTGCCAGCAGCTTAGGGCAGGGCGGTCAGCCCCAGCATTTT. It is translated as CASSLGQGGQPQHF.

The CDR3 loop is CASSRGDDTQYF. CDR3 nucleotide sequence: TGCGCCAGCAGCCGCGGCGATGATACGCAGTATTTT. The genes are TRBV4-1 and TRBJ2-3; D unresolved. Trimming removed 4 bases from V and 6 bases from J, with 8 bases in between. In germline, CDR1 is MGHRA, CDR2 YSYEKL. The CDR3 has 12 residues.

This clone turned up a few times. The rearrangement links TRBV5-1 to TRBJ1-1; no clear D. V was trimmed by 4 bases and J by 1 base, leaving 11 bases between them. This CDR3 contains 14 residues. CDR1 is SGHRS and CDR2 is YFSETQ in the germline V gene. In DNA, the CDR3 is TGCGCCAGCAGCCCCCAGGCTTCGAACACTGAAGCTTTCTTT. This encodes CASSPQASNTEAFF.

The V gene is TRBV10-3, the J gene TRBJ2-5; D is possibly TRBD2 (5 bases). CDR3 length equals 14 residues. Germline CDR1 and CDR2: ENHRY and SYGVKD. The V end was cut by 0 bases, the J end by 5 bases, with 10 bases between. DNA for the CDR3: TGTGCCATCAGTGAGTCGGAGGCCGGGGAGACCCAGTACTTC. Protein sequence: CAISESEAGETQYF.

This chain connects TRBV27 to TRBJ1-1, with TRBD1 identical over 9 bases. Germline V gives CDR1 MNHEY, CDR2 SMNVEV (reference sequence). V was pared by 1 base and J by 4 bases, with 4 bases of the junction left unmatched. The CDR3 is made up of 15 amino acids. CDR3 nucleotide sequence: TGTGCCAGCAGTTTATTCGGGACAGGGACCACTGAAGCTTTCTTT. As protein: CASSLFGTGTTEAFF.

V and J are TRBV7-3 and TRBJ2-7; TRBD1 aligns across 7 bases. The length of the CDR3 is 14 residues. V lost 4 bases and J lost 5; bases outside the gene matches: 8. Looked up from germline, CDR1 is SGHTA and CDR2 is FQGTGA. The CDR3 sequence: CASSSDRLSNEQYF. As DNA, the CDR3 is TGTGCCAGCAGCTCGGACAGGCTTAGCAACGAGCAGTACTTC.

This chain connects TRBV27 to TRBJ1-2; D ambiguous. Germline V gene lookup returns CDR1 MNHEY and CDR2 SMNVEV (reference sequence). The CDR3 contains 13 residues. With 6 bases removed from V and 1 base from J, the gap between germline ends came to 9 bases. The CDR3 nucleotides are TGTGCCAGCAGGAATAACAATAACTATGGCTACACCTTC. Encoded protein: CASRNNNNYGYTF.

This clone was seen a single time. The rearrangement uses TRBV15 and TRBJ1-2, with D possibly matching TRBD1 (6 bases). Germline V gene data show CDR1 as LNHNV and CDR2 as YYDKDF (reference sequence). The V end lost 6 bases, the J end lost 1 base, and 18 bases lay between the germline ends. The CDR3 contains 16 residues. Here the CDR3 DNA reads TGTGCCACCAGGTTGGCAGGGGTCAGGTTTAACTATGGCTACACCTTC. This sequence encodes CATRLAGVRFNYGYTF.

The chain links TRBV11-3 to TRBJ2-7; no definite D call. The length of the CDR3 is 13 residues. CDR1 and CDR2 from the germline V gene are SGHNT and YENEEA. Trimming removed 5 bases from V and 5 bases from J, with 13 bases in between. CDR3 protein: CASSVRPVDEQYF. Here the CDR3 DNA reads TGTGCCAGCAGCGTTCGCCCCGTAGACGAGCAGTACTTC.

This clone was counted a few times. The rearrangement uses TRBV7-7 and TRBJ2-1; 10 bases line up with TRBD2. The germline CDR1 and CDR2 sequences are SSHAT and FNYEAQ (reference sequence). The CDR3 is 15 residues long. J lost 3 bases, V lost 5 bases, and 4 bases had no gene match. This chain's CDR3 is CASSQTSGVYNEQFF. CDR3 sequence (DNA): TGTGCCAGCAGCCAAACTAGCGGGGTCTACAATGAGCAGTTCTTC.

The V call is TRBV7-2, the J call TRBJ2-7; D remains unclear. CDR1 and CDR2 (germline): SGHTA, FQGNSA. The CDR3 totals 11 residues. Between the trimmed V and J ends, which lost 5 bases and 3 bases, there was a span of 5 bases. CDR3 nucleotide sequence: TGTGCCAGCAGCCCCATCTACGAGCAGTACTTC. Translated, it gives CASSPIYEQYF. The full variable domain, rest sourced from reference TRBV7-2 and TRBJ2-7, is GAGVSQSPSNKVTEKGKDVELRCDPISGHTALYWYRQSLGQGLEFLIYFQGNSAPDKSGLPSDRFSAERTGGSVSTLTIQRTQQEDSAVYLCASSPIYEQYFGPGTRLTVT.